Sequencing of this T cell receptor (beta chain) was carried out in a study of blood T cell repertoires in COVID-19. About the research overall: From the United States, Italy and Spain came samples of acute and convalescent COVID-19. PBMCs, B-cell-depleted T cells, or T cells were the source of the cDNA or gDNA that made up the material.

Original analysis: It was from reference gene primer amplification that nucleated cell counts were estimated. Sequenced by immunoSEQ multiplex PCR; TCRdb stores in-frame clones only, minus some. V, J and clone size reflect that table, while D and trimming were determined from the DNA. This table has tens of thousands of clones, 86% appearing once. Germline V gene sequence: CDR1 MNHEY, CDR2 SMNVEV (reference sequence). The CDR3 runs to 14 residues. V lost 5 bases and J 0 bases, leaving 9 bases between the germline ends. This clonotype originated in a man aged 25 to 40 with acute or convalescent COVID-19. This sequence joins TRBV27 and TRBJ2-3, with no clear D. Sequenced sample: peripheral blood. The CDR3 protein is CASSPTTSTDTQYF. In nucleotides, the CDR3 is TGTGCCAGCAGTCCAACGACTAGCACAGATACGCAGTATTTT.